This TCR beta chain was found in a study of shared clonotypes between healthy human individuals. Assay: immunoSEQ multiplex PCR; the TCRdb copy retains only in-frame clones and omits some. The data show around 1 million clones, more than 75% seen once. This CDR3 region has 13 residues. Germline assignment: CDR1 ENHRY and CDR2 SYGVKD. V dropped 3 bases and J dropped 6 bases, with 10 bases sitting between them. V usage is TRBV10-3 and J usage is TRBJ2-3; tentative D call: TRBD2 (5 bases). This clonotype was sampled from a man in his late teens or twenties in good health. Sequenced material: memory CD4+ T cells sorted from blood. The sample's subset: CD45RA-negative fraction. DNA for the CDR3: TGTGCCATCAGTGAAAGACTATTTGATACGCAGTATTTT. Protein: CAISERLFDTQYF.